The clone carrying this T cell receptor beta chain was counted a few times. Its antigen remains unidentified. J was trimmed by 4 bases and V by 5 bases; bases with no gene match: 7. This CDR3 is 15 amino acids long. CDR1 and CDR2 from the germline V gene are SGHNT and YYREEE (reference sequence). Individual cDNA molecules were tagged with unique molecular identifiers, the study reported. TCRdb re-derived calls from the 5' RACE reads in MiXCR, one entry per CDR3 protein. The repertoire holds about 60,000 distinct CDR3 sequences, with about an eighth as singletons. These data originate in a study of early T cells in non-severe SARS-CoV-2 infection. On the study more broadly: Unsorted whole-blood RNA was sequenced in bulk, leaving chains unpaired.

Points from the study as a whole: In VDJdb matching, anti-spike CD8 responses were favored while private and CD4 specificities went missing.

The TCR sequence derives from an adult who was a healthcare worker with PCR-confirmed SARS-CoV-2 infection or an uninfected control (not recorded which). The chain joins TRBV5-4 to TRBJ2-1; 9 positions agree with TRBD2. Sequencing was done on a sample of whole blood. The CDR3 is CASRPISGGYNEQFF. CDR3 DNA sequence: TGTGCCAGCAGACCGATTAGCGGGGGTTACAATGAGCAGTTCTTC.